The 8 T cell receptor beta chains reported below all come from one sample, sequenced in a study of beta chain features in type 1 diabetes. Reverse transcribing all isolated RNA meant expressed TCRB transcripts were sequenced. Produced via immunoSEQ multiplex PCR; TCRdb's table is partial and in-frame only. The data show some 140,000 clones, about a tenth seen once. Sequenced input: central memory CD4+ T cells from blood. The source of these receptors is a man between 18 and 35 years old in good health.

This clone occurred a few times. The J gene is TRBJ2-5, the V gene TRBV30; 7 bases fit TRBD2. Germline CDR1 is GTSNPN and CDR2 is SVGIG (reference sequence). The CDR3 is 14 amino acids. V shed 4 bases, J shed 2 bases, and the junction held 7 bases outside the gene matches. For the CDR3, the DNA is TGTGCCTGGACTCGCGGGGGAGTACAAGAGACCCAGTACTTC. This sequence encodes CAWTRGGVQETQYF.

This chain connects TRBV6-5 to TRBJ1-3, with D possibly TRBD1 on 6 matching bases. Trimming cost V 7 bases and J 2 bases, with 9 bases left between them. Germline V lookup: CDR1 MNHEY, CDR2 SVGAGI. This CDR3 region has 13 residues. The CDR3 DNA reads as TGTGCCAGCAATGAGGGGGCTGGAAACACCATATATTTT. Protein product: CASNEGAGNTIYF.

This clone has more than one count but fewer than ten. The chain has TRBV6-6 and TRBJ2-7; tentative D call: TRBD2 (6 bases). The CDR3 sequence is 14 residues long. The V gene's germline CDR1 is MNHNY and CDR2 SVGAGI (reference sequence). V lost 0 bases and J lost 1, with 7 bases in between. The CDR3 DNA is TGTGCCAGCAGTTACTCGACTAGTTCCTACGAGCAGTACTTC. Protein product: CASSYSTSSYEQYF.

The chain has TRBV5-4 and TRBJ2-3; tentative D call: TRBD1 (6 bases). The ends were cut back, 4 bases at V and 2 bases at J, with 14 bases in the middle. The germline CDR1 and CDR2 sequences are SGHNT and YYREEE (reference sequence). This CDR3 has 15 residues. The CDR3 coding sequence is TGTGCCAGCAGCACCCGGGACACTTTCACAGATACGCAGTATTTT. Its translation: CASSTRDTFTDTQYF.

J is TRBJ2-3 and V is TRBV29-1; TRBD2 might be the D (7 bases). There are 13 residues in the CDR3. Germline V gene data show CDR1 as SQVTM and CDR2 as ANQGSEA. Trimming took off 3 bases at V and 3 bases at J, with 10 bases between the two ends. The CDR3 DNA sequence: TGCAGCGTTGAGGGGGGGGCTACAGATACGCAGTATTTT. Protein sequence: CSVEGGATDTQYF.

A few counts support this clone. The chain joins TRBV7-2 to TRBJ2-2; 8 bases map to TRBD1. This CDR3 region has 17 residues. Germline loops: CDR1 SGHTA, CDR2 FQGNSA. V lost 4 bases, J lost 4 bases, and 11 bases stayed unmatched. The CDR3 DNA sequence: TGTGCCAGCAGCTCCCCAGTAGGACAGGGTATCACCGGGGAGCTGTTTTTT. As protein: CASSSPVGQGITGELFF.

As DNA, the CDR3 is TGTGCCAGCTCACCTCCAGGGGCAGAACAGCCCCAGCATTTT. Translating gives CASSPPGAEQPQHF. The chain uses TRBV18 and TRBJ1-5, with TRBD1 as a possible D gene (6 bases). Germline V gives CDR1 KGHSH, CDR2 LQKENI. V shed 3 bases and J shed 7 bases, with 13 bases lying between them. The CDR3 has 14 residues.

The sample holds a few counts of this clone. This chain joins TRBV9 and TRBJ2-6; 9 nucleotides match TRBD1. The CDR3 is 18 amino acids. V was pared by 4 bases and J by 1 base, with 9 bases of the junction left unmatched. CDR1 and CDR2 (germline): SGDLS, YYNGEE. In DNA, the CDR3 is TGTGCCAGCAGCATCCGAATCGGGACAGGGTCTGGGGCCAACGTCCTGACTTTC. Translated, it gives CASSIRIGTGSGANVLTF.